The 24 T cell receptor beta chains in this list originate from one sample, sequenced in a study of identical twins. Each CDR3 protein is one row after TCRdb ran MiXCR on the 5' RACE reads. This sample has about 470,000 distinct CDR3 sequences, with 20% to 30% found just once. A further study also used this sample, focusing on T cells expressing NK-cell markers.

The sequenced sample was CD4+ T cells sorted from blood. These receptors originate from a woman under 30 in good health.

V is TRBV12-3 or TRBV12-4 and J is TRBJ2-7; 9 bases map to TRBD2. This CDR3 contains 15 residues. V lost 2 bases to trimming and J lost 3 bases; unmatched junction nucleotides: 5. The CDR3 region has the DNA TGTGCCAGCAGTTTACCGGCGGGAGGGGGCTACGAGCAGTACTTC. This codes for CASSLPAGGGYEQYF.

In this sample, this clonotype turned up once. The V gene is TRBV10-2, the J gene TRBJ2-7, with 10 bases identical to TRBD1. V lost 3 bases to trimming and J lost 5 bases; unmatched junction nucleotides: 7. The germline CDR1 and CDR2 sequences are WSHSY and SAAADI. The CDR3 has 15 residues. This CDR3 reads CASSDPRGQGNEQYF. The CDR3 DNA reads TGCGCCAGCAGTGACCCGAGGGGACAGGGGAACGAGCAGTACTTC.

This clonotype was seen a handful of times. This chain links TRBV20-1 with TRBJ2-2, with TRBD1 as a possible D gene (5 bases). CDR3 length: 11 amino acids. Germline V gene lookup returns CDR1 DFQATT and CDR2 SNEGSKA (reference sequence). The CDR3 spells CKGPNTGELFF. The CDR3 DNA follows: TGCAAGGGGCCGAACACCGGGGAGCTGTTTTTT.

The chain couples TRBV12-3 or TRBV12-4 to TRBJ1-2, with D maybe TRBD1 (6 bases). The CDR3 has 15 amino acids. Trimming shortened V by 5 bases and J by 2 bases, and 15 bases separated the two germline ends. The CDR3 loop reads CASSTGGGWNYGYTF. The DNA for the CDR3 is TGTGCCAGCAGTACAGGTGGGGGCTGGAACTATGGCTACACCTTC.

The chain uses TRBV6-2 or TRBV6-3 and TRBJ2-3, with 12 positions matching TRBD2. J gave up 3 bases and V 5 bases, and 9 bases lay outside the gene matches. Germline CDR1 is MNHEY and CDR2 is SVGEGT. This CDR3 has 17 amino acids. The CDR3 nucleotides are TGTGCCAGCAGTCGACCCCTAGCGGGAGGGCCTACAGATACGCAGTATTTT. This translates into CASSRPLAGGPTDTQYF.

The rearrangement links TRBV12-3 or TRBV12-4 to TRBJ1-6, with D possibly matching TRBD1 (5 bases). The CDR3 extends over 15 amino acids. V lost 6 bases to trimming and J lost 2 bases, with 11 bases between them. The CDR3 region is CASRGDSTYNSPLHF. Here the CDR3 DNA reads TGTGCCAGCAGGGGCGACAGCACCTATAATTCACCCCTCCACTTT.

The gene calls are TRBV4-2 and TRBJ2-7; D may be TRBD2 (6 bases). The CDR3 covers 16 residues. Per germline, CDR1 LGHNA and CDR2 YNFKEQ. V lost 0 bases to trimming and J lost 0 bases, with 12 bases between them. Here the CDR3 reads CASSQEEGTSSYEQYF. DNA of the CDR3: TGTGCCAGCAGCCAAGAGGAGGGTACCAGCTCCTACGAGCAGTACTTC.

This chain connects TRBV12-3 or TRBV12-4 to TRBJ1-6; D is unclear. This CDR3 is built from 15 residues. Trimming removed 4 bases at V and 2 bases at J, with 9 bases between. The CDR3 spells CASSSGSTYNSPLHF. Written as DNA, the CDR3 is TGTGCCAGCAGTTCCGGTTCTACCTATAATTCACCCCTCCACTTT.

This clonotype occurred a few times. This chain uses TRBV7-9 with TRBJ1-6, with 7 bases that match TRBD1. Germline trimming cut 8 bases from V and 8 bases from J; bases unmatched to any gene: 6. The germline CDR1 and CDR2 sequences are SEHNR and FQNEAQ (reference sequence). This CDR3 comprises 13 residues. The CDR3 nucleotides read TGTGCCAGCCGGGGGACAGCGGATTCACCCCTCCACTTT. As protein: CASRGTADSPLHF.

The table lists this clonotype with a few counts. The chain combines TRBV5-1 with TRBJ2-2; 7 bases map to TRBD1. Germline-derived CDR1 and CDR2 are SGHRS and YFSETQ. The V segment lost 7 bases and the J segment 3 bases; nucleotides outside the gene matches: 6. The CDR3 loop spans 14 amino acids. The CDR3, as DNA: TGCGCCAGCGCAATCGACAGGGACACCGGGGAGCTGTTTTTT. Encoded protein: CASAIDRDTGELFF.

This clonotype was observed a few times. CDR3 coding DNA: TGTGCCATCAGCGTGGGGCGCACAGATACGCAGTATTTT. This gives the protein CAISVGRTDTQYF. The rearrangement joins TRBV10-3 to TRBJ2-3; maybe TRBD1 (5 bases). Germline CDR1 and CDR2: ENHRY and SYGVKD. With 6 bases removed from V and 1 base from J, the gap between germline ends came to 8 bases. This CDR3 contains 13 residues.

V usage is TRBV14 and J usage is TRBJ2-1; 8 bases are shared with TRBD2. V gave up 2 bases and J gave up 7 bases; unmatched junction bases: 4. The V gene's germline CDR1 is SGHDN and CDR2 FVKESK. CDR3 length: 14 amino acids. The CDR3 coding sequence is TGTGCCAGCAGCCAACGGGCTAGCGGGAATGAGCAGTTCTTC. It translates to CASSQRASGNEQFF.

This clonotype has a handful of counts. CDR3 sequence: CASSLSAGGYLGGEQFF. CDR3 bases: TGCGCCAGCAGCTTGTCAGCGGGAGGATACCTGGGGGGTGAGCAGTTCTTC. This chain uses TRBV5-1 with TRBJ2-1, with 9 bases aligning to TRBD2. The CDR3 totals 17 residues. Per the germline V gene, CDR1 is SGHRS and CDR2 is YFSETQ. V trimming: 1 base; J trimming: 9 bases; junction bases outside the gene matches: 14.

This clonotype has a handful of counts. V gene TRBV12-3 or TRBV12-4 combines with J gene TRBJ2-7; D is uncertain. CDR3 size: 14 residues. Trimming took off 2 bases at V and 3 bases at J, with 11 bases between the two ends. The CDR3 reads CASSLLRTLYEQYF. The CDR3 bases are TGTGCCAGCAGTTTATTACGGACCCTCTACGAGCAGTACTTC.

The chain joins TRBV5-1 to TRBJ1-1; D is undetermined. Germline V lookup: CDR1 SGHRS, CDR2 YFSETQ. Between the trimmed V and J ends, which lost 4 bases and 1 base, there was a span of 14 bases. CDR3 length equals 15 residues. The CDR3 loop reads CASSPLSDWNTEAFF. The CDR3 DNA reads as TGCGCCAGCAGCCCACTTTCGGACTGGAACACTGAAGCTTTCTTT.

This clonotype came up a few times. The V call is TRBV27, the J call TRBJ1-5; weak D call: TRBD1 (5 bases). V was trimmed by 5 bases and J by 0 bases, leaving 8 bases between them. This CDR3 spans 14 amino acids. The germline V gene has CDR1 MNHEY and CDR2 SMNVEV (reference sequence). CDR3 DNA sequence: TGTGCCAGCAGTCCCAGGGATAGCAATCAGCCCCAGCATTTT. Its translation: CASSPRDSNQPQHF.

The sample holds a few counts of this clonotype. This chain links TRBV12-3 or TRBV12-4 with TRBJ1-1; D gene unclear. Trimming removed 8 bases from V and 1 base from J, with 8 bases in between. The CDR3 covers 12 residues. CDR3 sequence: CASGVANTEAFF. The CDR3 DNA follows: TGTGCCAGCGGGGTGGCGAACACTGAAGCTTTCTTT.

This clonotype has more than one count but fewer than ten. This chain links TRBV9 with TRBJ2-1; weak D call: TRBD2 (6 bases). This CDR3 has 16 amino acids. V was shortened by 0 bases and J by 8 bases, with 18 bases between the two germline ends. Germline values: CDR1 SGDLS, CDR2 YYNGEE. This CDR3 reads CASSVGAVTGEDEQFF. CDR3 DNA: TGTGCCAGCAGCGTAGGTGCGGTCACCGGGGAGGATGAGCAGTTCTTC.

The chain couples TRBV12-3 or TRBV12-4 to TRBJ2-2; TRBD2 aligns across 10 bases. V lost 8 bases, J lost 2 bases, and 17 bases stayed unmatched. The CDR3 has 19 amino acids. The DNA of the CDR3 is TGTGCCAGCTATTTAGAGAGGCTAGCGGGGGCCCAAAACACCGGGGAGCTGTTTTTT. It encodes CASYLERLAGAQNTGELFF.

The chain has TRBV24-1 and TRBJ2-3; tentative D call: TRBD2 (6 bases). V was trimmed by 9 bases and J by 6 bases, leaving 15 bases between them. CDR1 and CDR2 (germline): KGHDR, SFDVKD. The CDR3 has 13 amino acids. The CDR3, as DNA: TGTGCCACCGCAGACGTTGGAGGGGATACGCAGTATTTT. Protein: CATADVGGDTQYF.

Concerning this clonotype itself: A much larger clone sits a single nucleotide away, making a read error possible. The chain couples TRBV13 to TRBJ2-5; 7 bases line up with TRBD1. V shed 7 bases and J 4 bases; nucleotides not matched to a gene: 6. Per the germline V gene, CDR1 is PRHDT and CDR2 is FYEKMQ (reference sequence). The CDR3 runs to 13 residues. DNA of the CDR3: TGTGCCAGCATCTTCCGACAGGGAGAGACCCAGTACTTC. This translates into CASIFRQGETQYF. The whole variable domain, remainder taken from reference TRBV13 and TRBJ2-5, is AAGVIQSPRHLIKEKRETATLKCYPIPRHDTVYWYQQGPGQDPQFLISFYEKMQSDKGSIPDRFSAQQFSDYHSELNMSSLELGDSALYFCASIFRQGETQYFGPGTRLLVL.

The rearrangement links TRBV24-1 to TRBJ2-5, with 7 bases fitting TRBD1. Looked up from germline, CDR1 is KGHDR and CDR2 is SFDVKD. The CDR3 spans 16 residues. V shed 3 bases, J shed 4 bases, and the junction held 10 bases outside the gene matches. The CDR3 region is CATSDPTTGAGETQYF. CDR3 DNA: TGTGCCACCAGTGATCCGACCACAGGGGCAGGAGAGACCCAGTACTTC.

CDR3 sequence (DNA): TGCAGTGCAAACAACCCGTCTAGGGTGGAGACCCAGTACTTC. Translation: CSANNPSRVETQYF. V gene TRBV20-1 combines with J gene TRBJ2-5, with no clear D. V lost 6 bases and J lost 5, with 19 bases in between. Germline V CDR1 and CDR2: DFQATT, SNEGSKA (reference sequence). This CDR3 has 14 residues.

The V gene is TRBV10-3, the J gene TRBJ2-7; 11 bases are shared with TRBD2. This CDR3 is built from 16 residues. Trimming took 0 bases from V and 2 from J; bases not matched to a gene: 3. The V gene's germline CDR1 is ENHRY and CDR2 SYGVKD. CDR3 in amino acids: CAISESRTSGPYEQYF. The CDR3 region has the DNA TGTGCCATCAGTGAGTCTCGGACTAGCGGGCCCTACGAGCAGTACTTC.